This is a list of T cell receptor beta chains from one sample in a study of beta chain features in type 1 diabetes. Assay used: immunoSEQ multiplex PCR; TCRdb lists only in-frame clones, some missing. The sample lists about 740,000 clones, roughly 13% occurring once. Sequenced: naive CD4+ T cells from blood. The receptors come from a man between 18 and 35 years old with type 1 diabetes. Both conserved end residues are part of each CDR3. The order of the fields is J gene, clone size, V gene, D gene, CDR3 protein, CDR3 DNA. D genes are given only for firm matches. The size entry is marked missing in some rows and otherwise reads once, few, many or a size class.

TRBJ2-7 NA TRBV25-1 TRBD1 CASSEAGTGGREQYF TGTGCCAGCAGTGAGGCCGGGACAGGGGGTAGGGAGCAGTACTTC
TRBJ2-5 few TRBV18 NA CASSPPGLQETQYF TGTGCCAGCTCACCACCGGGCCTTCAAGAGACCCAGTACTTC
TRBJ2-7 NA TRBV30 TRBD1 CAWSVRQGGPIYEQYF TGTGCCTGGAGTGTACGACAGGGTGGTCCAATCTACGAGCAGTACTTC
TRBJ2-2 NA TRBV6-1 NA CASRGTGNTGELFF TGTGCCAGCAGGGGCACGGGGAACACCGGGGAGCTGTTTTTT
TRBJ2-1 few TRBV5-1 TRBD2 CASSSPAGGSSYNEQFF TGCGCCAGCAGCTCCCCGGCGGGGGGGAGCTCCTACAATGAGCAGTTCTTC
TRBJ2-7 NA TRBV7-2 TRBD2 CASSPQRSGGYEQYF TGTGCCAGCAGCCCCCAACGATCGGGGGGCTACGAGCAGTACTTC
TRBJ1-2 few TRBV29-1 NA CSVTGPETNYGYTF TGCAGCGTTACAGGCCCCGAAACTAACTATGGCTACACCTTC
TRBJ1-3 NA TRBV9 NA CASSRPSGNTIYF TGTGCCAGTTCCAGGCCCTCTGGAAACACCATATATTTT
TRBJ2-2 NA TRBV10-3 TRBD1 CAITGTGAGTGELFF TGTGCCATCACCGGGACAGGGGCTGGCACCGGGGAGCTGTTTTTT
TRBJ1-2 NA TRBV29-1 NA CSVRQTVYGYTF TGCAGCGTTCGACAGACCGTCTATGGCTACACCTTC
TRBJ1-2 few TRBV5-4 NA CASSLPTFSYGYTF TGTGCCAGCAGCTTGCCAACTTTCAGCTATGGCTACACCTTC
TRBJ2-3 NA TRBV9 NA CASSVAGYLSTDTQYF TGTGCCAGCAGCGTAGCGGGGTACCTTAGCACAGATACGCAGTATTTT
TRBJ2-3 few TRBV14 TRBD1 CASSVTDRDTQYF TGTGCCAGCAGCGTCACGGACAGGGATACGCAGTATTTT
TRBJ1-5 NA TRBV5-6 NA CASSLGDQPQHF TGTGCCAGCAGCTTGGGAGATCAGCCCCAGCATTTT
TRBJ1-5 NA TRBV23-1 NA CASNPLGGWGQPQHF TGCGCCAGCAACCCCCTCGGGGGCTGGGGTCAGCCCCAGCATTTT